One sample yielded the 32 T cell receptor beta chains listed below, sequenced in a study of regulatory T cells in long-lasting Graves disease. Library construction for TCR beta used iRepertoire HTBI primers and Arm-PCR of CDR3 regions. TCRdb reprocessed the multiplex PCR reads via MiXCR and lists one record per CDR3 protein. Found here are about 470,000 distinct CDR3 sequences, around 16% of them singletons; the top ten hold more than 10%. Time point reported: newly diagnosed GD, antithyroid drugs for less than 3 months. Isolated PBMC RNA provided the starting material for the TCR library. These records were also assigned to another study, of T cells in Graves' hyperthyroidism and ophthalmopathy.

Sequenced material: peripheral blood mononuclear cells (PBMCs), taken at new diagnosis, from a patient treated with antithyroid drugs. The receptors shown here come from a man aged 35-49 years with Graves disease.

This clonotype was observed many times. The chain couples TRBV12-3 or TRBV12-4 to TRBJ1-1, with D tentatively TRBD1 (5 bases). V gave up 2 bases and J gave up 1 base, with 11 bases separating them. The CDR3 is 15 residues long. CDR3 sequence reads: CASSLRGIRNTEAFF. For the CDR3, the DNA is TGTGCCAGCAGTTTACGGGGGATCCGGAACACTGAAGCTTTCTTT.

There are many counts of this clonotype. V usage is TRBV3-1 and J usage is TRBJ2-7; D not resolved. Germline CDR1 and CDR2: LGHDT and YNNKEL (reference sequence). V lost 0 bases to trimming and J lost 1 base, with 7 bases between them. This CDR3 spans 14 amino acids. This CDR3 is CASSQEAVSYEQYF. Here the CDR3 DNA reads TGTGCCAGCAGCCAAGAGGCCGTATCCTACGAGCAGTACTTC.

This clonotype was seen at least ten times. The chain uses TRBV7-9 and TRBJ1-2, with D possibly being TRBD1 (5 bases). V was shortened by 1 base and J by 8 bases, with 8 bases between the two germline ends. The length of the CDR3 is 12 residues. Germline V gene data show CDR1 as SEHNR and CDR2 as FQNEAQ (reference sequence). CDR3 DNA sequence: TGTGCCAGCAGCTTAGACGGGGGAGGCTACACCTTC. This codes for CASSLDGGGYTF.

This clonotype was detected many times. This rearrangement joins TRBV6-1 to TRBJ2-1; D gene ambiguous. Germline CDR1 and CDR2: MNHNS and SASEGT. This CDR3 is 14 amino acids long. V was cut by 2 bases and J by 10 bases, with 15 bases left in between. In DNA form, the CDR3 reads TGTGCCAGCAGTGAACCCCTTGAAAGAAACGAGCAGTTCTTC. Residues: CASSEPLERNEQFF.

The rearrangement links TRBV4-1 to TRBJ2-5; 9 nucleotides match TRBD2. Germline lookup yields CDR1 MGHRA and CDR2 YSYEKL. The CDR3 spans 16 residues. With V trimmed by 5 bases and J by 1 base, 8 bases remained unmatched. DNA for the CDR3: TGCGCCAGCAGCTCCCGGACTAGCGCAAGCCAAGAGACCCAGTACTTC. It specifies CASSSRTSASQETQYF.

About this clonotype: This may be a read error: a much more frequent sequence differs by one nucleotide. The V and J genes are TRBV3-1 and TRBJ2-5; 10 nucleotides line up with TRBD2. CDR3 length: 16 residues. V dropped 4 bases and J dropped 2; count of bases not matched to a gene: 7. From germline, CDR1 is LGHDT and CDR2 YNNKEL (reference sequence). The DNA for the CDR3 is TGTGCCAGCAGCCCCCCGGGACTAGCGCGACAAGAGACCCAGTACTTC. Protein sequence: CASSPPGLARQETQYF.

This clonotype occurred many times. The chain combines TRBV12-3 or TRBV12-4 with TRBJ1-3; no definite D call. V was pared by 2 bases and J by 4 bases, with 12 bases between. The CDR3 totals 15 residues. The DNA of the CDR3 is TGTGCCAGCAGTTTATTAGGGTTTACCGGAAACACCATATATTTT. Translated: CASSLLGFTGNTIYF.

This clonotype was detected ten times or more. V gene TRBV12-5 combines with J gene TRBJ1-1; 7 positions agree with TRBD1. Germline lookup yields CDR1 LGHNT and CDR2 FRNRAP. V lost 0 bases to trimming and J lost 3 bases; unmatched junction nucleotides: 10. The CDR3 spans 17 residues. Here the CDR3 reads CASGLVRLTGLDTEAFF. The CDR3 bases are TGTGCTAGTGGTTTGGTACGGCTGACAGGGTTGGACACTGAAGCTTTCTTT.

This clonotype was seen ten or more times. The chain recombines TRBV5-1 with TRBJ2-7; D ambiguous. The CDR3 is made up of 14 amino acids. V was clipped by 4 bases and J by 0 bases, with 11 bases between them. Germline CDR1 reads SGHRS; CDR2 reads YFSETQ. The CDR3 region has the DNA TGCGCCAGCAGCACCAACTCCCGCTCCTACGAGCAGTACTTC. Translation gives CASSTNSRSYEQYF.

The chain links TRBV3-1 to TRBJ2-2, with 7 nucleotides matching TRBD2. Germline CDR1 is LGHDT and CDR2 is YNNKEL (reference sequence). This CDR3 has 15 amino acids. V shed 5 bases and J 10 bases; nucleotides not matched to a gene: 13. The CDR3 region is CASSVGLVGAEELFF. CDR3 coding DNA: TGTGCCAGCAGCGTAGGACTAGTGGGTGCCGAGGAGCTGTTTTTT.

The chain uses TRBV28 and TRBJ2-3, with D maybe TRBD1 (7 bases). The CDR3 contains 16 residues. Per germline, CDR1 MDHEN and CDR2 SYDVKM. V was shortened by 3 bases and J by 0 bases, with 13 bases between the two germline ends. In DNA form, the CDR3 reads TGTGCCAGCAGTTTGGAGGGACAGTCTAGCACAGATACGCAGTATTTT. This gives the protein CASSLEGQSSTDTQYF.

This clonotype occurred many times. This chain connects TRBV28 to TRBJ2-7, with a weak D call TRBD2 (6 bases). The CDR3 contains 15 residues. Germline V gene sequence: CDR1 MDHEN, CDR2 SYDVKM. Trimming shortened V by 2 bases and J by 2 bases, and 13 bases separated the two germline ends. CDR3 coding DNA: TGTGCCAGCAGTTTAGACGGGGGTTCGGCCTACGAGCAGTACTTC. This sequence encodes CASSLDGGSAYEQYF.

This clonotype appeared once. V and J are TRBV2 and TRBJ2-3; 10 bases line up with TRBD2. CDR3 length: 15 amino acids. The germline V gene encodes CDR1 SNHLY and CDR2 FYNNEI. V gave up 6 bases and J gave up 4 bases; unmatched junction bases: 7. The CDR3 here is CASRSLAGSADTQYF. CDR3 DNA: TGTGCCAGCAGATCACTAGCGGGAAGTGCAGATACGCAGTATTTT.

This clonotype was recorded many times. This sequence joins TRBV5-1 and TRBJ2-1; 8 bases align to TRBD2. J lost 3 bases, V lost 10 bases, and 9 bases had no gene match. This CDR3 is built from 14 residues. The V gene's germline CDR1 is SGHRS and CDR2 YFSETQ. The CDR3 loop is CACNGREGYNEQFF. Here the CDR3 DNA reads TGCGCCTGTAATGGCCGGGAGGGCTACAATGAGCAGTTCTTC. Full variable domain (rest looked up from reference TRBV5-1 and TRBJ2-1): KAGVTQTPRYLIKTRGQQVTLSCSPISGHRSVSWYQQTPGQGLQFLFEYFSETQRNKGNFPGRFSGRQFSNSRSEMNVSTLELGDSALYLCACNGREGYNEQFFGPGTRLTVL.

The chain is built from TRBV9 and TRBJ1-1; 7 bases line up with TRBD1. The germline CDR1 and CDR2 sequences are SGDLS and YYNGEE. V was pared by 0 bases and J by 4 bases, with 6 bases of the junction left unmatched. The CDR3 loop spans 15 amino acids. The CDR3 sequence: CASSVGTGGVTEAFF. DNA of the CDR3: TGTGCCAGCAGCGTAGGGACAGGAGGAGTCACTGAAGCTTTCTTT.

At least ten counts were recorded for this clonotype. CDR3 sequence reads: CASSLALGSNQPQHF. The DNA for the CDR3 is TGTGCCAGCAGTTTAGCCTTGGGGAGCAATCAGCCCCAGCATTTT. This chain uses TRBV12-3 or TRBV12-4 with TRBJ1-5; D is undetermined. Trimming left V 0 bases short and J 1 base short, with 7 bases between. The CDR3 consists of 15 residues.

In this sample, this clonotype turned up a few times. The rearrangement joins TRBV30 to TRBJ2-1; possible D gene TRBD1, 6 bases. The germline CDR1 and CDR2 sequences are GTSNPN and SVGIG (reference sequence). The CDR3 is made up of 15 amino acids. V was pared by 3 bases and J by 0 bases, with 12 bases between. CDR3 protein: CAWRPRDNSYNEQFF. CDR3 sequence (DNA): TGTGCCTGGAGGCCCCGGGACAACTCCTACAATGAGCAGTTCTTC.

The chain links TRBV14 to TRBJ2-4; perhaps TRBD2 as D (6 bases). This CDR3 is 16 amino acids long. Germline lookup yields CDR1 SGHDN and CDR2 FVKESK. The V end was cut by 4 bases, the J end by 0 bases, with 13 bases between. CDR3 sequence: CASSLAGGVAKNIQYF. The CDR3 bases are TGTGCCAGCAGCCTGGCCGGAGGGGTAGCCAAAAACATTCAGTACTTC.

In this sample, this clonotype turned up many times. The rearrangement joins TRBV7-2 to TRBJ2-7; TRBD2 is a possible D gene (6 bases). V was clipped by 5 bases and J by 2 bases, with 16 bases between them. CDR1 SGHTA and CDR2 FQGNSA come from the germline V gene. CDR3 size: 15 residues. Written as DNA, the CDR3 is TGTGCCAGCAGCGTTACGGGACTGGTGACCTACGAGCAGTACTTC. Translation: CASSVTGLVTYEQYF.

This clonotype was recorded a few times. The chain uses TRBV28 and TRBJ2-2; possibly TRBD2 for D (6 bases). V was cut by 6 bases and J by 4 bases, with 15 bases left in between. The CDR3 spans 15 residues. Germline values: CDR1 MDHEN, CDR2 SYDVKM. This CDR3 is CASRRWFGSTGELFF. The CDR3 coding sequence is TGTGCCAGCAGAAGGTGGTTCGGGAGCACCGGGGAGCTGTTTTTT. Full variable domain (missing parts from reference TRBV28 and TRBJ2-2): DVKVTQSSRYLVKRTGEKVFLECVQDMDHENMFWYRQDPGLGLRLIYFSYDVKMKEKGDIPEGYSVSREKKERFSLILESASTNQTSMYLCASRRWFGSTGELFFGEGSRLTVL.

V is TRBV19 and J is TRBJ1-6; unclear D gene. V gave up 2 bases and J gave up 11 bases, with 13 bases separating them. The CDR3 length is 14 residues. Per the germline V gene, CDR1 is LNHDA and CDR2 is SQIVND (reference sequence). The CDR3 DNA is TGTGCCAGTAGTATAACGGGCCACACGACACCCCTCCACTTT. It specifies CASSITGHTTPLHF. Full variable domain (remainder filled in from reference TRBV19 and TRBJ1-6): DGGITQSPKYLFRKEGQNVTLSCEQNLNHDAMYWYRQDPGQGLRLIYYSQIVNDFQKGDIAEGYSVSREKKESFPLTVTSAQKNPTAFYLCASSITGHTTPLHFGNGTRLTVT.

The V call is TRBV5-6, the J call TRBJ2-2; the D gene is possibly TRBD2 (6 bases). Looked up from germline, CDR1 is SGHDT and CDR2 is YYEEEE. The CDR3 is 18 residues long. Trimming took 3 bases from V and 0 from J, leaving 18 bases between them. CDR3 nucleotide sequence: TGTGCCAGCAGCTGGGGACTGCTGAGATTGTCGAACACCGGGGAGCTGTTTTTT. It translates to CASSWGLLRLSNTGELFF.

The chain couples TRBV4-1 to TRBJ2-3, with 7 bases lining up with TRBD2. V shed 5 bases and J 1 base; nucleotides not matched to a gene: 3. The CDR3 has 14 amino acids. CDR1 and CDR2 (germline): MGHRA, YSYEKL. In DNA, the CDR3 is TGCGCCAGCAGCACCAGCGGGGGCACAGATACGCAGTATTTT. This translates into CASSTSGGTDTQYF.

This clonotype occurred many times. The chain joins TRBV7-3 to TRBJ2-5, with 9 bases identical to TRBD1. The CDR3 loop spans 15 amino acids. The V and J ends lost 5 bases and 3 bases, in that order; junction bases with no gene match: 7. Germline assignment: CDR1 SGHTA and CDR2 FQGTGA. CDR3 loop: CASSKTGGAKETQYF. CDR3 DNA: TGTGCCAGCAGCAAAACAGGGGGCGCGAAAGAGACCCAGTACTTC. Variable domain in full (rest from reference TRBV7-3 and TRBJ2-5): GAGVSQTPSNKVTEKGKYVELRCDPISGHTALYWYRQSLGQGPEFLIYFQGTGAADDSGLPNDRFFAVRPEGSVSTLKIQRTERGDSAVYLCASSKTGGAKETQYFGPGTRLLVL.

This clonotype came up many times. The chain joins TRBV20-1 to TRBJ2-1; tentative D call: TRBD1 (6 bases). V was cut by 3 bases and J by 0 bases, with 9 bases left in between. Per the germline V gene, CDR1 is DFQATT and CDR2 is SNEGSKA (reference sequence). This CDR3 comprises 14 residues. The CDR3 is CSARQGISYNEQFF. The CDR3 region has the DNA TGCAGTGCTAGGCAGGGGATCTCCTACAATGAGCAGTTCTTC.

In this sample, this clonotype turned up a few times. J is TRBJ2-5 and V is TRBV5-1; D possibly corresponds to TRBD1 (7 bases). The CDR3 sequence is 14 residues long. V was cut by 3 bases and J by 0 bases, with 9 bases left in between. CDR1 and CDR2 from the germline V gene are SGHRS and YFSETQ. The CDR3 loop is CASSSRGDQETQYF. In nucleotides, the CDR3 is TGCGCCAGCAGCTCCAGGGGGGACCAAGAGACCCAGTACTTC.

This chain uses TRBV24-1 with TRBJ2-2, with a weak D call TRBD2 (7 bases). Trimming took off 3 bases at V and 3 bases at J, with 19 bases between the two ends. The CDR3 consists of 18 residues. Germline loops: CDR1 KGHDR, CDR2 SFDVKD. CDR3 in DNA: TGTGCCACCAGTGATCCAAACGGAAGGGGGAGGGACACCGGGGAGCTGTTTTTT. Its protein product is CATSDPNGRGRDTGELFF.

This chain links TRBV14 with TRBJ2-7; 11 positions agree with TRBD2. The V segment lost 4 bases and the J segment 4 bases; nucleotides outside the gene matches: 6. The CDR3 is 15 residues long. Germline values: CDR1 SGHDN, CDR2 FVKESK. The CDR3 loop is CASSRTSGSAYEQYF. DNA for the CDR3: TGTGCCAGCAGCCGAACTAGCGGGAGTGCTTACGAGCAGTACTTC.

The rearrangement links TRBV24-1 to TRBJ2-5; a possible D gene is TRBD2 (5 bases). Per the germline V gene, CDR1 is KGHDR and CDR2 is SFDVKD. The CDR3 length is 14 residues. Between the trimmed V and J ends, which lost 3 bases and 5 bases, there was a span of 12 bases. The CDR3 DNA follows: TGTGCCACCAGTGATGTAGGGAGTATGGAGACCCAGTACTTC. This gives the protein CATSDVGSMETQYF.

As to this clonotype: A much larger clonotype is one base distant, so this may be a read error. The chain combines TRBV6-2 or TRBV6-3 with TRBJ2-7, with D uncertain. The germline gives CDR1 MNHEY, CDR2 SVGEGT. This CDR3 contains 12 residues. V lost 6 bases and J 7 bases, leaving 13 bases between the germline ends. CDR3 residues: CASSTSYNEQYF. The CDR3 DNA reads as TGTGCCAGCAGCACCTCCTACAATGAGCAGTACTTC.

V and J are TRBV7-2 and TRBJ2-7; D gene unclear. Trimming stripped 5 bases from V and 2 bases from J, with 13 bases between. Germline V gene data show CDR1 as SGHTA and CDR2 as FQGNSA. The CDR3 covers 14 residues. This CDR3 is CASSRTPVTYEQYF. DNA for the CDR3: TGTGCCAGCAGCCGAACCCCGGTAACCTACGAGCAGTACTTC.

This clonotype was observed at least ten times. An end of the junction does not agree with germline; a read error may underlie this. The chain employs TRBV6-1 and TRBJ2-7, with 9 bases matching TRBD1. CDR1 and CDR2 (germline): MNHNS, SASEGT. This CDR3 is 11 amino acids long. The CDR3: CASTDRGRVLF. The CDR3 DNA reads as TGTGCCAGCACGGACAGGGGAAGGGTATTATTC.